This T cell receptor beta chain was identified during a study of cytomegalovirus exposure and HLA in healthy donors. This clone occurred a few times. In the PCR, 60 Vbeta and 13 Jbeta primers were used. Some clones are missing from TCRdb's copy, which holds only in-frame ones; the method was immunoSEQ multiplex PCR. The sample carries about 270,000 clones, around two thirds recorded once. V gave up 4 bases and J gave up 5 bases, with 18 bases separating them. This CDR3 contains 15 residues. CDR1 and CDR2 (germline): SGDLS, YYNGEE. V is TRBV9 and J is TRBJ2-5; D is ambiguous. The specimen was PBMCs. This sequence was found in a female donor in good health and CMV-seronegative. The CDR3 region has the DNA TGTGCCAGCAGCCCCCAAGAGAGCCTCCCGGAGACCCAGTACTTC. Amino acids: CASSPQESLPETQYF. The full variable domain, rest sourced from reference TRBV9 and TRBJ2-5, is DSGVTQTPKHLITATGQRVTLRCSPRSGDLSVYWYQQSLDQGLQFLIQYYNGEERAKGNILERFSAQQFPDLHSELNLSSLELGDSALYFCASSPQESLPETQYFGPGTRLLVL.